The T cell receptor (beta chain) under discussion was sequenced for a study of cytomegalovirus exposure and HLA in healthy donors (TCRdb year 2017). As for the study more broadly: An earlier analysis of roughly 500 of the donors reported over 250 Gb of sequence data and 100 million to 120 million unique TCR beta sequences obtained from roughly 180 million T cells. On average, around 240,000 unique TCR beta nucleotide sequences were sequenced per donor among 398 genotyped donors of the cohort, with roughly 19% of those sequences being non-productive. To decide whether each TCR beta V gene segment behaved as functional or pseudogenic, an earlier analysis of some 600 of the donors relied on high-throughput TCR beta sequencing. The later analysis used no new phenotypic data to find candidate immune exposures, relying instead on TCR beta sequences and their occurrence across donors. Every discovery cohort repertoire had been produced on one sequencing platform. HLA typing included class I and class II loci at four-digit resolution. Along with the approximately 650-subject first cohort, a separate validation cohort of 120 different subjects was used. The number of typed donors differed by locus: about 620-640 for A, B, C, DRB1 and DQB1; some 500 for DQA1; approximately 610 for DPA1; and some 470 for DPB1. The study aimed to test whether cataloging public T cell receptors could reveal signatures of past pathogen exposure. A later analysis re-examined previously published TCR beta repertoires from around 670 donors and added high-resolution HLA genotyping to investigate patterns of TCR occurrence. Among the 398 genotyped donors, approximately 81% belonged to the genetic ancestry cluster associated with self-reported Caucasian donors. The study combined high-throughput TCR immunosequencing, statistical association of individual TCRs with disease status, and machine learning to predict cytomegalovirus infection status. A handful of DR-DQ haplotypes were handled as single units for association and clustering because linkage in the cohort was strong. The study used immunosequencing to profile the T cell repertoires of several hundred subjects and linked those repertoires to cytomegalovirus serostatus. Donor age, sex, ethnicity and CMV serostatus were collected together with the repertoire data. Genome-wide SNP genotypes for about 55% of the 666 donors were used in a later genetic analysis, which treated that subset as a discovery cohort. About 310 gigabases of sequencing data and tens of millions of unique TCR sequences were included in an early release covering about 700 HLA-typed donors. Broad study findings and their caveats: According to the authors, the approach could potentially be generalized to other disease states and immunological phenotypes. Specific HLA alleles were associated with more than 15,000 TCR beta sequences at a false discovery rate of 0.05 in a later analysis. Because the 87-base-pair reads could not distinguish some IMGT-functional V segments, including TRBV6-2 and TRBV6-3, those segments were excluded. The study listed 150 to 200 TCR beta chains as associated with cytomegalovirus. CMV serostatus was the only immune exposure information available for the cohort. Most TCR sequences were seen in very few donors, while some public TCRs were found in many individuals. Linkage disequilibrium might explain the correlated functional status among segregating V segments, but an unknown experimental factor could not be ruled out. Because counts were too low, roughly 16 rarely observed V segments, including chromosome 9 orphons, were excluded from the earlier analysis of roughly 580 of the donors. A cluster of highly shared sequence variants was judged likely to represent a technical artifact of the sequencing pipeline. V-gene and J-gene trimming of TCR beta chains was associated with a missense DCLRE1C variant in a later genetic analysis, and the association was replicated in an independent cohort. A further reported finding was that TCR beta sequences accurately predicted the HLA-A and HLA-B alleles for most subjects in the first cohort. According to a later analysis, parvovirus B19, influenza, CMV and Epstein-Barr virus appeared linked to several top co-occurrence clusters. A later analysis found that HLA-associated TCR beta chains were more clonally expanded and had lower generation probabilities than equally common non-associated chains. A later genetic analysis reported fewer N-insertions in productive TCRs among donors in an Asian-associated ancestry cluster than the roughly 700-donor mean. Assigning TCR associations to individual alleles was difficult when HLA alleles, especially DR and DQ, strongly co-occurred. In vitro tests confirmed that a few of the cytomegalovirus-associated TCR beta chains recognize cytomegalovirus antigens. In this cohort, only TCR beta chains were sequenced, and detectable features were limited by the absence of alpha or paired-chain data. A later analysis found that most CMV-associated TCR beta chains appeared HLA-restricted, with HLA associations seemingly driven largely by CMV exposure. The classifier was reported to diagnose cytomegalovirus status with high specificity and sensitivity in both the original cohort and the validation cohort. Presence/absence analyses assumed roughly uniform sequencing depth across donors, an assumption that may not hold. Because some donors lacked HLA typing at each locus, the association tests relied only on the typed subset. In an earlier analysis of around 600 of the donors, most TCR beta V segments were observed in productive rearrangements about 87% or about 30% of the time, broadly matching IMGT annotations. A later analysis found that TCR association rates varied across HLA loci, with DRB1 alleles showing the most associated TCRs and HLA-C alleles the fewest.

CDR1 and CDR2 were assigned from the germline V gene as SNHLY and FYNNEI. V ends up 3 bases short and J 5 bases short, with an unmatched junction base count of 3. The CDR3 runs 14 amino acids, cysteine and phenylalanine included. CDR3 DNA is the only sequence kept; it has 42 bases, read in frame from the first base. In regard to this clone: The antigen this receptor binds is unknown. Nothing much larger sits one base from this clone, and base qualities are not available.

The receptor library was made with the immunoSEQ multiplex PCR assay. The multiplex PCR relied on a mix of 60 forward primers for TCR Vbeta segments and 13 reverse primers for TCR Jbeta segments. The CDR3 region of rearranged TCR beta genes was amplified from genomic DNA with a multiplex PCR assay. The Illumina HiSeq System was used to sequence the amplified TCR beta libraries as 87-base-pair reads. Per the source publication's procedure: A later analysis tallied 75 million to 95 million unique TCR beta chains across the roughly 610 repertoires, and about 10 million of those chains were shared by two or more donors. A nearest-neighbor algorithm error-corrected the raw reads and collapsed the reads into unique sequences, merging closely related sequences to remove PCR and sequencing errors. V, D and J gene segments were assigned by aligning CDR3 sequences to IMGT reference sequences. Each retained sequence needed at least a six-nucleotide match to both a V gene segment and a J gene segment. Rearrangements were classified as productive when the CDR3 lacked stop codons and remained in frame with V and J, and all other rearrangements were classified as non-productive. Following IMGT convention, CDR3 was defined as the stretch from the second conserved V-encoded cysteine to the conserved J-encoded phenylalanine. Sequences without an unambiguous match to a single V gene segment were excluded from the earlier analysis of approximately 600 of the donors. An earlier analysis of over 450 of the donors classified V segments as functional when productive rearrangements were above 56.7% and as segregating when the standard deviation between donors was above 5%. A statistical classification framework was built to diagnose cytomegalovirus status from the catalog of TCR beta chain sequences. In a later analysis, TCR nucleotide sequences were compared against IMGT/GENE-DB human TR gene sequences so that V and J genes could be assigned. A later analysis assigned CDR3 sequences and most-parsimonious VDJ recombination scenarios with the TCRdist pipeline. In a later analysis, each TCR beta chain was defined by its CDR3 amino acid sequence together with its V-gene family, and reads lacking a unique V-gene family were excluded. To address suspected cross-contamination and a sequencing artifact, a later analysis removed around 590 highly shared, low-generation-probability nucleotide sequences. In a later analysis, a clonal expansion index for each public chain was calculated from normalized within-repertoire ranks of inferred template counts. In a later analysis, generation probabilities were computed with a VDJ recombination model fitted to out-of-frame rearrangements, and the resulting probabilities were checked against IGoR. A later analysis scored TCR-TCR, TCR-HLA and TCR-CMV co-occurrence with hypergeometric tests, applying a repertoire-size bias correction to TCR pairs. A later analysis estimated false discovery rates by permuting HLA or CMV assignments 20 times. A later analysis grouped co-occurring TCRs with DBSCAN, adding TCRdist sequence similarity when clustering within HLA-allele-positive subsets. For co-occurrence clustering, repertoires with fewer than 30,000 or more than 120,000 public chains were excluded, along with a handful of repertoires with anomalous nucleotide sharing. TCRdb carries this immuneACCESS record with in-frame sequences only. Its versions omit some clonotypes, under half of them owing to an unresolved V gene in the studies checked, with the rest unexplained. That table gives V, J and clone size, and the DNA gave D and trimming. The sample profile shows 150,000 to 200,000 clones; 60% to 85% of them were found once. Jointly, the top ten make up around 0.71% of the sample.

The cohort consisted of some 730 healthy bone marrow donors. Cohort members were all nominally healthy when sampled, although unrecorded immune exposures were likely present. The donor was CMV seronegative and was included in the group of a few hundred seronegative cohort members. Each donor provided a peripheral blood sample, and peripheral blood mononuclear cells were used for TCR beta sequencing. Genomic DNA extraction from the blood cell samples was performed with the Qiagen DNeasy Blood Extraction Kit. Input material: PBMCs. The source is a female donor in good health and CMV-seronegative. The rearrangement combines TRBV2 with TRBJ1-5, with 8 bases aligning to TRBD1. CDR3 region: CASSDVGQDQPQHF. The nucleotides are TGTGCCAGCAGTGACGTGGGACAGGATCAGCCCCAGCATTTT.